Only one count was recorded for the clone carrying this T cell receptor (beta chain). Its antigen is still unknown. This CDR3 region has 16 residues. CDR1 is SGDLS and CDR2 is YYNGEE in the germline V gene. J was trimmed by 10 bases and V by 4 bases; bases with no gene match: 11. With a J-beta primer mix and a sample-barcoded 5' primer, a second PCR ran about 7 to 12 cycles. Unique molecular identifiers of 12 random nucleotides labeled each cDNA. TCRdb recomputed calls from the 5' RACE reads with MiXCR, one row per CDR3 protein. The sample has 1.5 million to 2 million distinct CDR3 sequences, 28% seen once; the top ten hold approximately 7.7%. This record comes from a study of blood T cells in healthy people across ages. Study-wide results and caveats: Diversity of TCR beta correlated strongly with naive T cell percentage.

The genes are TRBV9 and TRBJ2-1; TRBD2 agrees at 13 bases. Sequenced input: blood. The receptor was derived from a woman in her twenties or thirties in good health. The CDR3, as DNA: TGTGCCAGCAGCCCTCGACTAGCGGGGGGCGACCCGGAGCAGTTCTTC. Encoded protein: CASSPRLAGGDPEQFF. The whole variable domain, filled in from reference TRBV9 and TRBJ2-1, reads DSGVTQTPKHLITATGQRVTLRCSPRSGDLSVYWYQQSLDQGLQFLIQYYNGEERAKGNILERFSAQQFPDLHSELNLSSLELGDSALYFCASSPRLAGGDPEQFFGPGTRLTVL.